Shown below are 10 T cell receptor beta chains from a single sample sequenced in a study of Graves' ophthalmopathy and Graves' hyperthyroidism. The TCR beta CDR3 regions underwent amplification from RNA transcripts. First-round RT-PCR employed HTBI primers, with a second-round multiplex PCR after it. TCRdb independently ran MiXCR on the multiplex PCR reads; one entry per CDR3 protein. The repertoire includes about 1.2 million distinct CDR3 sequences, less than 45% of them detected once, and 11% sits in the top ten. The sample consisted of peripheral blood or thyroid tissue (not recorded which). Every receptor here comes from an adult man with Graves' hyperthyroidism.

The genes are TRBV29-1 and TRBJ2-7; TRBD2 might be the D (5 bases). Germline V gene sequence: CDR1 SQVTM, CDR2 ANQGSEA. The CDR3 is made up of 11 amino acids. The CDR3 loop is CSGTRDYEQYF. As DNA, the CDR3 is TGCAGTGGCACGAGGGACTACGAGCAGTACTTC.

Regarding this clonotype: One base away lies a much larger clone, so this may be a sequencing read error. This chain connects TRBV6-2 or TRBV6-3 to TRBJ1-2, with 7 bases identical to TRBD1. CDR3 size: 14 residues. Germline CDR1 reads MNHEY; CDR2 reads SVGEGT. The V segment lost 8 bases and the J segment 4 bases; nucleotides outside the gene matches: 10. In nucleotides, the CDR3 is TGTGCCAGCCGAGACAGGGATCGGGCCTATGGCTACACCTTC. This sequence encodes CASRDRDRAYGYTF.

This clonotype was seen at least ten times. The chain has TRBV9 and TRBJ2-7; TRBD1 or TRBD2 may be the D gene (5 bases each). The germline V gene has CDR1 SGDLS and CDR2 YYNGEE. V was cut by 4 bases and J by 0 bases, with 17 bases left in between. This CDR3 has 16 residues. The CDR3, as DNA: TGTGCCAGCAGCTCCAAAGGGACCTCTGTCTCCTACGAGCAGTACTTC. Translation: CASSSKGTSVSYEQYF. Full variable domain (outside the CDR3, taken from reference TRBV9 and TRBJ2-7): DSGVTQTPKHLITATGQRVTLRCSPRSGDLSVYWYQQSLDQGLQFLIQYYNGEERAKGNILERFSAQQFPDLHSELNLSSLELGDSALYFCASSSKGTSVSYEQYFGPGTRLTVT.

This clonotype was picked up many times. This chain links TRBV11-2 with TRBJ1-2, with a weak D call TRBD1 (5 bases). The CDR3 contains 14 residues. Germline V CDR1 and CDR2: SGHAT, FQNNGV. V lost 5 bases to trimming and J lost 4 bases, with 14 bases between them. CDR3 nucleotide sequence: TGTGCCAGCAGCCCTGGGGGGTGGATCTATGGCTACACCTTC. As protein: CASSPGGWIYGYTF.

V and J are TRBV7-9 and TRBJ1-6, with 10 bases matching TRBD1. With 2 bases clipped from V and 6 bases from J, the junction kept 4 bases outside the gene matches. This CDR3 is 16 amino acids long. CDR1 is SEHNR and CDR2 is FQNEAQ in the germline V gene (reference sequence). The CDR3 DNA follows: TGTGCCAGCAGCTTAAGGTGGACAGGGGGTAATTCACCCCTCCACTTT. Translating gives CASSLRWTGGNSPLHF.

The chain links TRBV10-3 to TRBJ2-5, with 7 positions matching TRBD1. V lost 4 bases to trimming and J lost 5 bases; unmatched junction nucleotides: 7. The CDR3 covers 14 residues. Germline V CDR1 and CDR2: ENHRY, SYGVKD. The CDR3 DNA reads TGTGCCATCAGTGGATCGACAGGGTCGGAGACCCAGTACTTC. Translated, it gives CAISGSTGSETQYF.

To note about this clonotype: A much larger clone lies one base from this, so it may be a read error. The rearrangement uses TRBV25-1 and TRBJ2-3; D possibly uses TRBD1 or TRBD2 (6 bases each). Germline CDR1 MGHDK, CDR2 SYGVNS. Between the trimmed V and J ends, which lost 0 bases and 8 bases, there was a span of 15 bases. There are 15 residues in the CDR3. CDR3 sequence reads: CASSEYKGGRSTQYF. CDR3 DNA: TGTGCCAGCAGTGAATATAAGGGGGGCCGCAGTACGCAGTATTTT.

Comment on this clonotype: At one boundary the junction diverges from the germline segment, which might be a read error. This rearrangement joins TRBV6-5 to TRBJ1-2; D gene uncertain. The CDR3 sequence is 14 residues long. The germline CDR1 and CDR2 sequences are MNHEY and SVGAGI. The CDR3 DNA reads TGTGCCAGCAGTGACTCGGTGGGAAGCGTTGGCTACACCTTC. It specifies CASSDSVGSVGYTF.

This clonotype occurred many times. This rearrangement joins TRBV9 to TRBJ1-4, with D maybe TRBD1 (6 bases). The CDR3 is made up of 14 amino acids. CDR1 is SGDLS and CDR2 is YYNGEE in the germline V gene. The V and J ends lost 3 bases and 5 bases respectively, with 11 bases between them. CDR3 bases: TGTGCCAGCAGCGCGGGAGGGGGGAATGAAAAACTGTTTTTT. Amino acids: CASSAGGGNEKLFF.

This clonotype occurred many times. The chain recombines TRBV7-6 with TRBJ2-6; no definite D call. V was pared by 5 bases and J by 0 bases, with 8 bases between. This CDR3 has 15 amino acids. Germline V gives CDR1 SGHVS, CDR2 FNYEAQ. In DNA, the CDR3 is TGTGCCAGCAGCGCCGACAACTCTGGGGCCAACGTCCTGACTTTC. Its translation is CASSADNSGANVLTF.